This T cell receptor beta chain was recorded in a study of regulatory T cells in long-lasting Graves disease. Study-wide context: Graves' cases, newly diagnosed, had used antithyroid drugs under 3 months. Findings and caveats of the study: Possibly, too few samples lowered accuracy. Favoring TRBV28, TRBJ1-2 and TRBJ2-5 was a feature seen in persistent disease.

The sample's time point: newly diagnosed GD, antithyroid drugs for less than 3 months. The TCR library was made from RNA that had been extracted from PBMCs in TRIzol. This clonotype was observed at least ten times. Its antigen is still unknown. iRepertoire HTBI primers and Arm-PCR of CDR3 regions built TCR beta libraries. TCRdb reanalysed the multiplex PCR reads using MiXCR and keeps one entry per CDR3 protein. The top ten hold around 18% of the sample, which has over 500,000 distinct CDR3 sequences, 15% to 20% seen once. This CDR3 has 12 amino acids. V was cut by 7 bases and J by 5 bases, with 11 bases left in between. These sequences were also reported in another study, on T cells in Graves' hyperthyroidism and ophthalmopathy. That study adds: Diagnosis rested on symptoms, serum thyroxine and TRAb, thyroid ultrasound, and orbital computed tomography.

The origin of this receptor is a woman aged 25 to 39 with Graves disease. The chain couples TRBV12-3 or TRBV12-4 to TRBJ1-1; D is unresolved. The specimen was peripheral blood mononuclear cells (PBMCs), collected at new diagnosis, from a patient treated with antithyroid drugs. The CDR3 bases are TGTGCCAGCAAGACCGATGGGACTGAAGCTTTCTTT. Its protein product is CASKTDGTEAFF.